The 22 T cell receptor beta chains below were found in one sample sequenced in a study of blood T cells in healthy people across ages. The authors ran a second PCR of 7 to 11 cycles using a sample-barcoded 5' primer and a J-beta primer mix. TCRdb reprocessed the 5' RACE reads with MiXCR, giving one entry per CDR3 protein. The sample consists of 650,000 to 800,000 distinct CDR3 sequences, around two fifths of them appearing once. The material sequenced was blood. All receptors derive from a man aged 55-75 years in good health.

This clonotype was observed a few times. The chain employs TRBV20-1 and TRBJ2-1, with unresolved D. V lost 3 bases to trimming and J lost 4 bases, with 13 bases between them. The CDR3 extends over 14 amino acids. The V gene's germline CDR1 is DFQATT and CDR2 SNEGSKA (reference sequence). The CDR3 coding sequence is TGCAGTGCTAGTAACGTGTGGACGTACAATGAGCAGTTCTTC. Its translation is CSASNVWTYNEQFF.

The V call is TRBV2, the J call TRBJ2-7; 7 positions agree with TRBD1. Germline values: CDR1 SNHLY, CDR2 FYNNEI. Trimming at V came to 8 bases and at J to 3 bases, leaving 7 bases not matched to a gene. The CDR3 covers 13 residues. The CDR3: CASETQGLYEQYF. DNA for the CDR3: TGTGCCAGCGAAACACAGGGGCTCTACGAGCAGTACTTC. The whole variable domain, filled in from reference TRBV2 and TRBJ2-7, reads EPEVTQTPSHQVTQMGQEVILRCVPISNHLYFYWYRQILGQKVEFLVSFYNNEISEKSEIFDDQFSVERPDGSNFTLKIRSTKLEDSAMYFCASETQGLYEQYFGPGTRLTVT.

The chain recombines TRBV2 with TRBJ2-5, with TRBD2 matching over 7 bases. Trimming cost V 8 bases and J 1 base; bases outside gene matches: 7. CDR1 SNHLY and CDR2 FYNNEI come from the germline V gene. The CDR3 has 14 residues. CDR3 DNA sequence: TGTGCCAGCCCGACTAGCATGGCCCAAGAGACCCAGTACTTC. As protein: CASPTSMAQETQYF.

This clonotype was picked up one time. The chain uses TRBV14 and TRBJ1-1; D is ambiguous. Germline lookup yields CDR1 SGHDN and CDR2 FVKESK. The V gene lost 3 bases and the J gene lost 6 bases, with 11 bases spanning the gap. This CDR3 contains 13 residues. The CDR3 nucleotides read TGTGCCAGCAGCCAGAACGCTCTCGCTGAAGCTTTCTTT. Protein sequence: CASSQNALAEAFF.

This clonotype was observed a handful of times. V is TRBV4-1 and J is TRBJ1-2; tentative D call: TRBD1 (5 bases). The length of the CDR3 is 15 residues. Trimming took 4 bases from V and 1 from J, leaving 13 bases between them. Germline V gene lookup returns CDR1 MGHRA and CDR2 YSYEKL. The CDR3 loop is CASSPGMGGNYGYTF. CDR3 nucleotide sequence: TGCGCCAGCAGCCCAGGAATGGGGGGTAACTATGGCTACACCTTC.

This clonotype was counted a single time. The chain is built from TRBV28 and TRBJ2-1, with 9 positions matching TRBD2. Germline V lookup: CDR1 MDHEN, CDR2 SYDVKM. The CDR3 extends over 19 amino acids. The junction had 25 bases not matched to a gene; V was cut back by 3 bases and J by 13 bases. CDR3 sequence: CASSLSWVSSGDIGETQFF. CDR3 sequence (DNA): TGTGCCAGCAGTTTGTCGTGGGTTTCTAGCGGGGATATTGGAGAGACCCAGTTCTTC.

V gene TRBV20-1 combines with J gene TRBJ1-1; tentative D call: TRBD1 (6 bases). Germline-derived CDR1 and CDR2 are DFQATT and SNEGSKA (reference sequence). V gave up 6 bases and J gave up 0 bases, with 14 bases separating them. This CDR3 contains 14 residues. As DNA, the CDR3 is TGCAGTGCAAACAGGGTAAACTTGAACACTGAAGCTTTCTTT. Its translation is CSANRVNLNTEAFF.

The rearrangement links TRBV6-2 or TRBV6-3 to TRBJ2-2, with TRBD1 matching 8 bases. The CDR3 runs 16 residues. Germline V CDR1 and CDR2: MNHEY, SVGEGT. Losses at the gene ends were 2 bases for V and 5 bases for J; bases not matched to a gene: 7. The CDR3, as DNA: TGTGCCAGCAGTTACCCTGACAGGGGATGGACCGGGGAGCTGTTTTTT. It specifies CASSYPDRGWTGELFF.

About this clonotype itself: The junction shows a germline mismatch at one end, possibly a read error. The chain recombines TRBV13 with TRBJ2-5; the D is unclear. The CDR3 length is 12 residues. Germline CDR1 and CDR2: PRHDT and FYEKMQ (reference sequence). The CDR3 reads CAGSLERETQYF. In DNA form, the CDR3 reads TGTGCCGGCAGCTTAGAACGGGAGACCCAGTACTTC.

V usage is TRBV4-1 and J usage is TRBJ1-5; D unresolved. The CDR3 has 14 amino acids. V lost 5 bases, J lost 5 bases, and 13 bases lay in between. The germline gives CDR1 MGHRA, CDR2 YSYEKL. The CDR3 bases are TGCGCCAGCAGCAAGTCGGGGAGGGATCAGCCCCAGCATTTT. Its translation is CASSKSGRDQPQHF.

This chain links TRBV5-6 with TRBJ2-1; 13 bases are a match to TRBD2. Germline-derived CDR1 and CDR2 are SGHDT and YYEEEE. The CDR3 runs to 16 residues. The trim removed 2 bases at V and 9 bases at J, leaving 8 bases unmatched. CDR3 sequence: CASSFPILAGGGEQFF. The CDR3 nucleotides are TGTGCCAGCAGCTTTCCTATACTAGCGGGGGGGGGTGAGCAGTTCTTC. Based on the CDR3 plus reference TRBV5-6 and TRBJ2-1, the full variable domain is DAGVTQSPTHLIKTRGQQVTLRCSPKSGHDTVSWYQQALGQGPQFIFQYYEEEERQRGNFPDRFSGHQFPNYSSELNVNALLLGDSALYLCASSFPILAGGGEQFFGPGTRLTVL.

The chain recombines TRBV6-5 with TRBJ2-1, with a weak D call TRBD1 (7 bases). The CDR3 loop spans 16 amino acids. Trimming pared 5 bases from V and 7 bases from J, leaving 21 bases between. Germline CDR1 and CDR2: MNHEY and SVGAGI. The CDR3 DNA reads TGTGCCAGCAGTCCCCTCCGGAGGGGGCAGAATAATGAGCAGTTCTTC. Translation: CASSPLRRGQNNEQFF.

This clonotype was counted between two and nine times. The chain is built from TRBV6-6 and TRBJ2-7; perhaps TRBD1 as D (5 bases). The CDR3 has 15 amino acids. Germline V CDR1 and CDR2: MNHNY, SVGAGI (reference sequence). The V and J ends lost 2 bases and 1 base respectively, with 12 bases between them. The CDR3 spells CASSYGAGISYEQYF. DNA of the CDR3: TGTGCCAGCAGTTACGGGGCAGGAATTTCCTACGAGCAGTACTTC.

This clonotype was counted between two and nine times. This chain joins TRBV14 and TRBJ2-3; a weak D match, TRBD2 (5 bases). Germline assignment: CDR1 SGHDN and CDR2 FVKESK. The CDR3 is 14 residues long. Trimming shortened V by 5 bases and J by 1 base, and 10 bases separated the two germline ends. The CDR3 loop reads CASSARERTDTQYF. The CDR3 DNA is TGTGCCAGCAGCGCGAGGGAGCGCACAGATACGCAGTATTTT.

The CDR3 here is CASSQENGRELFF. The DNA of the CDR3 is TGCGCCAGCAGCCAAGAAAACGGCCGGGAGCTGTTTTTT. The rearrangement uses TRBV4-1 and TRBJ2-2; D is unclear. CDR3 length: 13 residues. Germline CDR1 reads MGHRA; CDR2 reads YSYEKL. The ends were cut back, 0 bases at V and 9 bases at J, with 8 bases in the middle.

The chain joins TRBV30 to TRBJ1-1, with D perhaps matching TRBD1 (6 bases). Germline loops: CDR1 GTSNPN, CDR2 SVGIG (reference sequence). The ends were cut back, 5 bases at V and 1 base at J, with 11 bases in the middle. The CDR3 has 13 residues. For the CDR3, the DNA is TGTGCCTGGTGCAGACAGGAGAACACTGAAGCTTTCTTT. Encoded protein: CAWCRQENTEAFF.

This clonotype was seen a handful of times. The chain links TRBV20-1 to TRBJ2-5, with D maybe TRBD2 (6 bases). CDR1 DFQATT and CDR2 SNEGSKA come from the germline V gene (reference sequence). This CDR3 comprises 15 residues. V was clipped by 0 bases and J by 2 bases, with 13 bases between them. The CDR3 nucleotides read TGCAGTGCTAGAGATCCGGGGGAGATACAAGAGACCCAGTACTTC. Protein sequence: CSARDPGEIQETQYF.

The chain links TRBV5-1 to TRBJ2-7; 10 bases align to TRBD1. Germline loops: CDR1 SGHRS, CDR2 YFSETQ. The ends lost 3 bases at V and 8 bases at J; junction bases unmatched: 8. The CDR3 has 14 residues. Written as DNA, the CDR3 is TGCGCCAGCAGCTACCCGGGGGACAGGGGTCAGCAGTACTTC. It encodes CASSYPGDRGQQYF. Supplemented by reference TRBV5-1 and TRBJ2-7, the full variable domain reads KAGVTQTPRYLIKTRGQQVTLSCSPISGHRSVSWYQQTPGQGLQFLFEYFSETQRNKGNFPGRFSGRQFSNSRSEMNVSTLELGDSALYLCASSYPGDRGQQYFGPGTRLTVT.

The chain carries TRBV15 and TRBJ2-1, with 9 bases matching TRBD1. The CDR3 loop spans 15 amino acids. The trim removed 5 bases at V and 3 bases at J, leaving 5 bases unmatched. Germline CDR1 and CDR2: LNHNV and YYDKDF (reference sequence). The CDR3 loop reads CATSPGQGHYNEQFF. DNA of the CDR3: TGTGCCACCAGCCCTGGACAGGGGCACTACAATGAGCAGTTCTTC.

CDR3: CASRRFQDRGQETQYF. The CDR3 DNA reads TGTGCCAGCCGGCGATTTCAGGACAGGGGACAAGAGACCCAGTACTTC. The chain joins TRBV18 to TRBJ2-5, with 9 bases lining up with TRBD1. The CDR3 totals 16 residues. Germline values: CDR1 KGHSH, CDR2 LQKENI. Losses at the gene ends were 8 bases for V and 2 bases for J; bases not matched to a gene: 12. Full variable domain (outside the CDR3, taken from reference TRBV18 and TRBJ2-5): NAGVMQNPRHLVRRRGQEARLRCSPMKGHSHVYWYRQLPEEGLKFMVYLQKENIIDESGMPKERFSAEFPKEGPSILRIQQVVRGDSAAYFCASRRFQDRGQETQYFGPGTRLLVL.

This chain connects TRBV5-5 to TRBJ2-2; D possibly corresponds to TRBD2 (6 bases). Trimming shortened V by 0 bases and J by 2 bases, and 11 bases separated the two germline ends. Germline assignment: CDR1 SGHKS and CDR2 YYEKEE (reference sequence). The CDR3 totals 16 residues. CDR3 sequence: CASSLADAGNTGELFF. DNA for the CDR3: TGTGCCAGCAGCTTGGCCGATGCGGGAAACACCGGGGAGCTGTTTTTT.

The chain uses TRBV7-6 and TRBJ2-1; 11 bases fit TRBD2. Germline V gene sequence: CDR1 SGHVS, CDR2 FNYEAQ. There are 16 residues in the CDR3. Trimming cost V 2 bases and J 7 bases; bases outside gene matches: 7. CDR3 coding DNA: TGTGCCAGCAGCTTATTAGCTAGCGGGGGGTATAATGAGCAGTTCTTC. Translating gives CASSLLASGGYNEQFF.